Presented here are 5 T cell receptor beta chains from one specimen sequenced in a study of Ad26.COV2.S vaccination and SARS-CoV-2 variants. The treatment here: about 20 received Ad26.COV2.S at low or high dose, single or two shots; 5 received placebo; per-sample allocation not given. Day 63 after the first vaccine or placebo injection was the time point for sampling. Some clones are missing from TCRdb's copy, which holds only in-frame ones; the method was immunoSEQ multiplex PCR. This sample carries about 400,000 clones, roughly 90% of them seen once, and the ten largest clones take 3.6%. Material: peripheral blood, obtained in a trial of Ad26.COV2.S vaccine versus placebo. The receptors were sampled from a person aged 18-60 years who received the Ad26.COV2.S COVID-19 vaccine or a placebo.

This chain uses TRBV6-6 with TRBJ1-3; D ambiguous. This CDR3 contains 16 residues. Trimming took off 1 base at V and 0 bases at J, with 10 bases between the two ends. In germline, CDR1 is MNHNY, CDR2 SVGAGI (reference sequence). This CDR3 reads CASSYFPESSGNTIYF. In DNA form, the CDR3 reads TGTGCCAGCAGTTACTTCCCGGAGAGCTCTGGAAACACCATATATTTT.

This chain uses TRBV27 with TRBJ1-6, with D uncertain. The germline V gene has CDR1 MNHEY and CDR2 SMNVEV (reference sequence). V lost 1 base to trimming and J lost 10 bases, with 8 bases between them. This CDR3 has 13 residues. The CDR3 sequence is CASSLLQNSPLHF. The CDR3 DNA sequence: TGTGCCAGCAGTTTATTACAGAACTCACCCCTCCACTTT.

V gene TRBV7-6 combines with J gene TRBJ2-7, with no clear D. There are 15 residues in the CDR3. Trimming removed 1 base from V and 4 bases from J, with 14 bases in between. The V gene's germline CDR1 is SGHVS and CDR2 FNYEAQ. DNA of the CDR3: TGTGCCAGCAGCTTAGTAGCCGCCCCAGAGTACGAGCAGTACTTC. The encoded protein is CASSLVAAPEYEQYF.

The J gene is TRBJ2-5, the V gene TRBV27; TRBD1 might be the D (6 bases). Germline-derived CDR1 and CDR2 are MNHEY and SMNVEV (reference sequence). Deletions cut 2 bases from V and 5 bases from J, with 12 bases between. The CDR3 totals 14 residues. The CDR3 loop is CASSLVGARETQYF. The DNA for the CDR3 is TGTGCCAGCAGTTTAGTGGGGGCGCGGGAGACCCAGTACTTC.

The chain links TRBV7-8 to TRBJ2-7; D remains unclear. This CDR3 is built from 14 residues. Between the trimmed V and J ends, which lost 5 bases and 3 bases, there was a span of 14 bases. Germline V gives CDR1 SGHVS, CDR2 FQNEAQ. The DNA of the CDR3 is TGTGCCAGCAGCCCCCCACACAATCGCTACGAGCAGTACTTC. Protein product: CASSPPHNRYEQYF.